This T cell receptor beta chain was observed in a study of tumor-infiltrating lymphocytes in primary liver carcinoma. For the study at large: Samples produced roughly 3.65 to 8 million productive TCRbeta reads, comparable across tissue types.

Study results and caveats: Tumor region pairs outstripped tumor-adjacent and tumor-blood pairs in overlap.

Worth noting for this clonotype: Its antigen remains unknown.

Each 20-30 mg portion of unsorted bulk tissue served as the source for co-extraction of RNA and DNA. Patients underwent surgical resection for primary liver carcinoma. Chronic HBV infection affected patients, none of whom had received treatment. The researchers produced TCR beta cDNA from around 0.5 ug total RNA with a constant-region primer. Libraries for TCR beta were built through three nested multiplex PCR rounds, which together made up a slightly modified ARM-PCR procedure. The first two PCR rounds used TRBV1-TRBV30 forward primers with a C-beta reverse primer, around 10 cycles each. TCRdb analysed the multiplex PCR reads with MiXCR anew, one entry per CDR3 protein. The table has under 150,000 distinct CDR3 sequences, roughly 70% seen once. This CDR3 is built from 14 residues. V lost 4 bases and J lost 0, with 13 bases in between. Germline V gives CDR1 SQVTM, CDR2 ANQGSEA.

The specimen sequenced was tumor-adjacent normal liver tissue. The sequence came from a woman aged 55 to 70 with primary liver carcinoma and hepatitis B virus infection. The rearrangement links TRBV29-1 to TRBJ2-7; D gene uncertain. The chain's CDR3 is CSVVSCGFSYEQYF. CDR3 sequence (DNA): TGCAGCGTTGTATCGTGCGGATTCTCCTACGAGCAGTACTTC.